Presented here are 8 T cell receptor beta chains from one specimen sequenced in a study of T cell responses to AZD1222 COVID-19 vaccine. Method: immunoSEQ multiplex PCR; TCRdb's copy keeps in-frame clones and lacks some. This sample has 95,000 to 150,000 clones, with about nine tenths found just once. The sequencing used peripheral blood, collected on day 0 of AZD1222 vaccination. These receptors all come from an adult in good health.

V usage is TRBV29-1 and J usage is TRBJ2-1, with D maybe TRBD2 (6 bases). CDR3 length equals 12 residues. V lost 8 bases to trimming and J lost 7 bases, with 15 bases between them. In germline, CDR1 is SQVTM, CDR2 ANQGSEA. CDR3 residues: CSSVWAGNEQFF. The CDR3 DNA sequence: TGCAGCTCCGTGTGGGCGGGGAATGAGCAGTTCTTC.

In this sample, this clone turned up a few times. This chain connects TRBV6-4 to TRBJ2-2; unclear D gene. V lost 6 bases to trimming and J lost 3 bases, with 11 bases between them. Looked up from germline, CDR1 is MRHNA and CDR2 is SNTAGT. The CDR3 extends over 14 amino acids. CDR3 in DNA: TGTGCCAGCAGAGAGAGTGGGGACACCGGGGAGCTGTTTTTT. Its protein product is CASRESGDTGELFF.

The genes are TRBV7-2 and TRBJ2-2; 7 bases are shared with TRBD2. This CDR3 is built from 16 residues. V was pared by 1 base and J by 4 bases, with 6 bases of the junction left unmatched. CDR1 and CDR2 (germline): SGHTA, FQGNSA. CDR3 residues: CASSLEYGGSTGELFF. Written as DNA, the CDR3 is TGTGCCAGCAGCTTAGAATACGGCGGGAGCACCGGGGAGCTGTTTTTT.

The CDR3: CASSQGGELMSEKLFF. The DNA of the CDR3 is TGCGCCAGCAGCCAAGGGGGAGAGTTGATGAGTGAAAAACTGTTTTTT. This rearrangement joins TRBV4-3 to TRBJ1-4, with D unresolved. V was shortened by 1 base and J by 7 bases, with 16 bases between the two germline ends. This CDR3 spans 16 amino acids. CDR1 is LGHNA and CDR2 is YSLEER in the germline V gene.

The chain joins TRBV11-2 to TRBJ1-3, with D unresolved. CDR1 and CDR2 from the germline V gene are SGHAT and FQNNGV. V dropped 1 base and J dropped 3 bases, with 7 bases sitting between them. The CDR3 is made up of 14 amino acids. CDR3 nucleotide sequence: TGTGCCAGCAGCTTAGGGACTTTTGGAAACACCATATATTTT. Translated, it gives CASSLGTFGNTIYF.

The DNA for the CDR3 is TGTGCCAGTAGTTCCTCAGGTTACTATGGCTACACCTTC. Its protein is CASSSSGYYGYTF. The genes are TRBV19 and TRBJ1-2, with D uncertain. The V end lost 5 bases, the J end lost 3 bases, and 10 bases lay between the germline ends. The CDR3 is 13 amino acids. In germline, CDR1 is LNHDA, CDR2 SQIVND (reference sequence).

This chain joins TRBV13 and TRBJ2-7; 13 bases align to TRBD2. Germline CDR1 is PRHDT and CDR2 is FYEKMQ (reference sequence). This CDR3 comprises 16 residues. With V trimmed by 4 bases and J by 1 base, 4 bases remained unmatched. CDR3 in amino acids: CASSSRTSGGSYEQYF. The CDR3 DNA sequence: TGTGCCAGCAGCTCACGGACTAGCGGGGGTTCCTACGAGCAGTACTTC.

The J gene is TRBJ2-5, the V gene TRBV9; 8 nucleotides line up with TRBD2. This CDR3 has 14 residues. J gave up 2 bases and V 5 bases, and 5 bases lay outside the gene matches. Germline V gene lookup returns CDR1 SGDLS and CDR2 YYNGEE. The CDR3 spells CASSQSGGQETQYF. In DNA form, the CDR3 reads TGTGCCAGCAGTCAGAGCGGGGGACAAGAGACCCAGTACTTC.